A single sample is the source of the 23 T cell receptor beta chains below, sequenced in a study of blood T cell repertoires in COVID-19. Generated by immunoSEQ multiplex PCR, the TCRdb table keeps only in-frame clones and is missing some. The sample records roughly 350,000 clones, around 86% being singletons. Material for sequencing was peripheral blood. These receptors originate from a woman aged 45 to 65 with COVID-19, enrolled during active disease.

J is TRBJ1-2 and V is TRBV13, with a tentative D call TRBD1 (6 bases). Looked up from germline, CDR1 is PRHDT and CDR2 is FYEKMQ (reference sequence). V lost 4 bases to trimming and J lost 4 bases, with 16 bases between them. The CDR3 length is 15 residues. Here the CDR3 reads CASSSTKTGLYGYTF. The CDR3 nucleotides are TGTGCCAGCAGCTCCACCAAGACAGGACTCTATGGCTACACCTTC.

Only one count was recorded for this clone. J is TRBJ2-2 and V is TRBV7-9; D may be TRBD2 (5 bases). Trimming removed 5 bases at V and 3 bases at J, with 7 bases between. The germline CDR1 and CDR2 sequences are SEHNR and FQNEAQ (reference sequence). The length of the CDR3 is 13 residues. The CDR3 is CASSPGDTGELFF. CDR3 bases: TGTGCCAGCAGCCCCGGGGACACCGGGGAGCTGTTTTTT.

This clone showed up just once. The gene calls are TRBV24-1 and TRBJ2-7, with D perhaps matching TRBD2 (6 bases). Germline CDR1 and CDR2: KGHDR and SFDVKD. V shed 4 bases and J shed 7 bases, with 16 bases lying between them. The CDR3 is made up of 14 amino acids. The CDR3 nucleotides read TGTGCCACCAGTGAACCGGGACTCCCCCTGGAGCAGTACTTC. It yields the protein CATSEPGLPLEQYF.

This chain joins TRBV13 and TRBJ2-1; 9 bases are shared with TRBD2. CDR3 length equals 17 residues. After removal of 5 bases from V and 0 bases from J, the junction contained 8 bases not matched to a gene. Germline V gene data show CDR1 as PRHDT and CDR2 as FYEKMQ (reference sequence). CDR3 sequence reads: CASSQISGSGSYNEQFF. The CDR3 coding sequence is TGTGCCAGCAGCCAGATTAGCGGGAGCGGCTCCTACAATGAGCAGTTCTTC.

Comments on this clone: The sample carries other DNA sequences with the same CDR3. The chain combines TRBV2 with TRBJ1-5, with 8 bases that match TRBD1. The J segment lost 4 bases and the V segment lost 6 bases, leaving 5 bases of the junction unmatched. The germline CDR1 and CDR2 sequences are SNHLY and FYNNEI. The CDR3 consists of 14 residues. This CDR3 reads CASSLDRGNQPQHF. CDR3 nucleotides: TGTGCCAGCAGCTTAGACAGGGGAAATCAGCCCCAGCATTTT. Full variable domain (missing parts from reference TRBV2 and TRBJ1-5): EPEVTQTPSHQVTQMGQEVILRCVPISNHLYFYWYRQILGQKVEFLVSFYNNEISEKSEIFDDQFSVERPDGSNFTLKIRSTKLEDSAMYFCASSLDRGNQPQHFGDGTRLSIL.

V gene TRBV18 combines with J gene TRBJ2-7, with TRBD2 identical over 14 bases. V lost 6 bases, J lost 3 bases, and 4 bases stayed unmatched. The CDR3 runs 15 residues. Germline loops: CDR1 KGHSH, CDR2 LQKENI. CDR3 amino acids: CASSGGLAGVYEQYF. The CDR3 coding sequence is TGTGCCAGCTCGGGGGGACTAGCGGGGGTCTACGAGCAGTACTTC.

The V and J genes are TRBV3-1 (or the pseudogene TRBV3-2) and TRBJ1-1; D call uncertain. Germline CDR1 LGHDT, CDR2 YNNKEL (reference sequence). Trimming pared 1 base from V and 5 bases from J, leaving 11 bases between. The CDR3 is 14 residues long. CDR3 amino acids: CASSQVWEVTEAFF. The CDR3 DNA follows: TGTGCCAGCAGCCAAGTGTGGGAGGTAACTGAAGCTTTCTTT.

The gene calls are TRBV24-1 and TRBJ2-3; D possibly corresponds to TRBD1 (6 bases). CDR1 KGHDR and CDR2 SFDVKD come from the germline V gene. CDR3 size: 16 residues. V dropped 3 bases and J dropped 4 bases, with 16 bases sitting between them. In DNA form, the CDR3 reads TGTGCCACCAGTGATGGGACACCCGGGGTATCAGATACGCAGTATTTT. Amino acids: CATSDGTPGVSDTQYF.

J is TRBJ2-7 and V is TRBV5-1; D unclear. Trimming cost V 3 bases and J 2 bases, with 9 bases left between them. Germline CDR1 and CDR2: SGHRS and YFSETQ. There are 13 residues in the CDR3. CDR3 amino acids: CASSSPPTYEQYF. The DNA for the CDR3 is TGCGCCAGCAGCTCGCCACCTACCTACGAGCAGTACTTC. The full variable domain, rest sourced from reference TRBV5-1 and TRBJ2-7, is KAGVTQTPRYLIKTRGQQVTLSCSPISGHRSVSWYQQTPGQGLQFLFEYFSETQRNKGNFPGRFSGRQFSNSRSEMNVSTLELGDSALYLCASSSPPTYEQYFGPGTRLTVT.

The V gene is TRBV7-9, the J gene TRBJ1-6; the D is unclear. Deletions cut 1 base from V and 4 bases from J, with 5 bases between. Germline V gene lookup returns CDR1 SEHNR and CDR2 FQNEAQ (reference sequence). The CDR3 runs to 14 residues. Here the CDR3 reads CASSLEQYNSPLHF. In DNA form, the CDR3 reads TGTGCCAGCAGCTTAGAACAGTATAATTCACCCCTCCACTTT.

The chain is built from TRBV30 and TRBJ1-2, with 11 bases aligning to TRBD1. This CDR3 has 14 residues. With 0 bases clipped from V and 5 bases from J, the junction kept 2 bases outside the gene matches. The germline V gene encodes CDR1 GTSNPN and CDR2 SVGIG (reference sequence). The CDR3 sequence is CAWSVGTGGYGYTF. The CDR3 DNA is TGTGCCTGGAGTGTAGGGACAGGGGGGTATGGCTACACCTTC.

V is TRBV2 and J is TRBJ2-1; the match to TRBD2 covers 8 bases. The V segment lost 6 bases and the J segment 9 bases; nucleotides outside the gene matches: 4. This CDR3 is built from 12 residues. The germline gives CDR1 SNHLY, CDR2 FYNNEI. Here the CDR3 reads CASSTGGGEQFF. DNA for the CDR3: TGTGCCAGCAGCACCGGGGGGGGTGAGCAGTTCTTC.

This clone was found once. J is TRBJ2-2 and V is TRBV27, with a tentative D call TRBD1 (5 bases). This CDR3 spans 14 amino acids. Looked up from germline, CDR1 is MNHEY and CDR2 is SMNVEV (reference sequence). V dropped 0 bases and J dropped 5 bases, with 7 bases sitting between them. This CDR3 is CASSLSGPTGELFF. The CDR3 nucleotides read TGTGCCAGCAGTTTATCGGGGCCAACCGGGGAGCTGTTTTTT.

This clone has just one count. This chain joins TRBV10-3 and TRBJ1-5; a possible D gene is TRBD1 (6 bases). Germline V gene data show CDR1 as ENHRY and CDR2 as SYGVKD. This CDR3 is 13 amino acids long. The V end lost 11 bases, the J end lost 4 bases, and 15 bases lay between the germline ends. CDR3 sequence reads: CAFSPGANQPQHF. The CDR3 region has the DNA TGTGCCTTTTCTCCAGGGGCTAATCAGCCCCAGCATTTT.

The chain is built from TRBV9 and TRBJ1-1, with TRBD1 identical over 9 bases. Germline V gene data show CDR1 as SGDLS and CDR2 as YYNGEE. With V trimmed by 1 base and J by 0 bases, 13 bases remained unmatched. The CDR3 totals 19 residues. The CDR3 here is CASSVHPQGAAMMNTEAFF. CDR3 coding DNA: TGTGCCAGCAGCGTACATCCACAGGGGGCTGCAATGATGAACACTGAAGCTTTCTTT.

This chain links TRBV4-1 with TRBJ2-1; possible D gene TRBD2, 6 bases. Germline V gene data show CDR1 as MGHRA and CDR2 as YSYEKL. The V and J ends lost 0 bases and 4 bases respectively, with 13 bases between them. The CDR3 has 16 residues. CDR3 sequence reads: CASSQDLAGRYNEQFF. In nucleotides, the CDR3 is TGCGCCAGCAGCCAAGATCTGGCGGGAAGGTACAATGAGCAGTTCTTC.

This chain links TRBV30 with TRBJ2-1; 10 nucleotides match TRBD2. CDR3 length equals 16 residues. Germline loops: CDR1 GTSNPN, CDR2 SVGIG (reference sequence). V was pared by 7 bases and J by 0 bases, with 9 bases of the junction left unmatched. The CDR3 here is CASQAGGKSSYNEQFF. For the CDR3, the DNA is TGTGCCTCCCAAGCGGGAGGGAAAAGCTCCTACAATGAGCAGTTCTTC.

The V call is TRBV2, the J call TRBJ2-3; D might be TRBD2 (6 bases). This CDR3 contains 13 residues. The V end lost 6 bases, the J end lost 4 bases, and 11 bases lay between the germline ends. The germline V gene has CDR1 SNHLY and CDR2 FYNNEI. The CDR3 region is CASRGTGADTQYF. Here the CDR3 DNA reads TGTGCCAGCAGGGGGACGGGAGCAGATACGCAGTATTTT.

The chain links TRBV29-1 to TRBJ2-7; 7 bases agree with TRBD2. Germline-derived CDR1 and CDR2 are SQVTM and ANQGSEA. V gave up 2 bases and J gave up 6 bases; unmatched junction bases: 22. The CDR3 is 18 amino acids. The CDR3 coding sequence is TGCAGCGTTGAATCCTCCTGGGACGGGAGGCTGCCTCCGGGCGAGCAGTACTTC. Translating it yields CSVESSWDGRLPPGEQYF.

The V and J genes are TRBV6-5 and TRBJ1-5, with D maybe TRBD1 (5 bases). The V gene lost 6 bases and the J gene lost 0 bases, with 12 bases spanning the gap. The CDR3 runs 15 residues. The V gene's germline CDR1 is MNHEY and CDR2 SVGAGI. In DNA, the CDR3 is TGTGCCAGCAGGACCGGGACTTATAGCAATCAGCCCCAGCATTTT. As protein: CASRTGTYSNQPQHF.

V is TRBV18 and J is TRBJ1-1, with a tentative D call TRBD1 (6 bases). Per the germline V gene, CDR1 is KGHSH and CDR2 is LQKENI. Trimming shortened V by 2 bases and J by 2 bases, and 9 bases separated the two germline ends. The CDR3 totals 14 residues. DNA of the CDR3: TGTGCCAGCTCACCAGAGGGGGATAACACTGAAGCTTTCTTT. This codes for CASSPEGDNTEAFF. The full variable domain, its missing parts supplied by reference TRBV18 and TRBJ1-1, is NAGVMQNPRHLVRRRGQEARLRCSPMKGHSHVYWYRQLPEEGLKFMVYLQKENIIDESGMPKERFSAEFPKEGPSILRIQQVVRGDSAAYFCASSPEGDNTEAFFGQGTRLTVV.

CDR3 nucleotides: TGTGCCAGCAGTGAAGTTCCTAGTTTTAGGAATGAGCAGTTCTTC. It encodes CASSEVPSFRNEQFF. The chain links TRBV6-1 to TRBJ2-1; D is uncertain. The CDR3 extends over 15 amino acids. Germline V gene lookup returns CDR1 MNHNS and CDR2 SASEGT. V lost 1 base and J 7 bases, leaving 14 bases between the germline ends.

This chain uses TRBV4-3 with TRBJ2-6; no firm D call. The CDR3 sequence is 16 residues long. Germline V CDR1 and CDR2: LGHNA, YSLEER. V was shortened by 0 bases and J by 1 base, with 7 bases between the two germline ends. The DNA for the CDR3 is TGCGCCAGCAGCCAAGATCTGCAGTCTGGGGCCAACGTCCTGACTTTC. It encodes CASSQDLQSGANVLTF.